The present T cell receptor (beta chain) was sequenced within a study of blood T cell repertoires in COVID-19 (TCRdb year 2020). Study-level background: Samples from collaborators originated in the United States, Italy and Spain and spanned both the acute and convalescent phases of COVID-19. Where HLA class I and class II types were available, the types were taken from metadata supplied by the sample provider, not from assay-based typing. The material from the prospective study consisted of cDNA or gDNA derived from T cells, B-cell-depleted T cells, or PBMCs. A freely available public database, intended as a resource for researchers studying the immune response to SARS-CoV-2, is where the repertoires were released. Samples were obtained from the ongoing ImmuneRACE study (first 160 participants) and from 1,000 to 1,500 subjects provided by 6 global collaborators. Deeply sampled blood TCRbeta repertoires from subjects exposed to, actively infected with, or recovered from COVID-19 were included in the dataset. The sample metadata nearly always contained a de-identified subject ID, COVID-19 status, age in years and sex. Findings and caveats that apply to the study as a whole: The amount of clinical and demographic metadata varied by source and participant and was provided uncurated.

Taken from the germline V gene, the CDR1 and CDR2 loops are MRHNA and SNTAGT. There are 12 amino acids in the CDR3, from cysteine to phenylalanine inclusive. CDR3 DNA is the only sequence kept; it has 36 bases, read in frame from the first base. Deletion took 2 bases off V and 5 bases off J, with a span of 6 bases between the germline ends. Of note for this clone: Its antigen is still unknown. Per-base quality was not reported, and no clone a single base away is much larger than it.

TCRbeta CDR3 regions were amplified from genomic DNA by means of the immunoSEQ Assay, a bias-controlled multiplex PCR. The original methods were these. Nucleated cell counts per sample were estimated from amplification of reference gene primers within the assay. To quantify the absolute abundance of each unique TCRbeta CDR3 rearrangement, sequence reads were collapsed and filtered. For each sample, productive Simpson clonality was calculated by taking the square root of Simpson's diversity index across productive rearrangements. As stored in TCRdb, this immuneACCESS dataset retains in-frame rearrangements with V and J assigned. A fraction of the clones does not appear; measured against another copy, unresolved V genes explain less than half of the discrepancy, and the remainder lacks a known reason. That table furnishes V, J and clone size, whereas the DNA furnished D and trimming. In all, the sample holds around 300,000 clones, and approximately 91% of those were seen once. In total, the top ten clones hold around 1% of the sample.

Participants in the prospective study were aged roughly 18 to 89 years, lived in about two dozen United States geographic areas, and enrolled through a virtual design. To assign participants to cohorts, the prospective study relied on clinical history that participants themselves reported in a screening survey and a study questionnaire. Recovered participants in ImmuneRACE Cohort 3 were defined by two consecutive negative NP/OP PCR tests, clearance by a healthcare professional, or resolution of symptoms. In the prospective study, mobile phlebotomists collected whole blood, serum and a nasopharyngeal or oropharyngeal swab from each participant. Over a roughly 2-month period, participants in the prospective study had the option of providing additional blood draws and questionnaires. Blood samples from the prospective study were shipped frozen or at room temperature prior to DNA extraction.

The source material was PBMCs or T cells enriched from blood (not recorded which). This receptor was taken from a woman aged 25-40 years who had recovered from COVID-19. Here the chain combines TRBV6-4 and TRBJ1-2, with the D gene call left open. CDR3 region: CASSDSKYGYTF. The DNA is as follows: TGTGCCAGCAGTGACAGCAAATATGGCTACACCTTC.